The T cell receptor (beta chain) under discussion was sequenced for a study of T-cell reconstitution after alpha-beta-depleted transplantation in children (TCRdb year 2016). Some background on the complete study: The study quantitatively tracked T-cell immune reconstitution after TCRalphabeta/CD19-depleted allogeneic hematopoietic cell transplantation in children using TCR repertoire profiling.

Libraries were constructed by PCR. The instrument was an Illumina HiSeq 2500. TCR library preparation used molecular barcoding, with unique molecular identifiers applied to normalize quantification of the TCRbeta repertoire. TCRdb ran its own pipeline on the public reads, namely fastp trimming at Q25 and MiXCR clone calling, and kept in-frame beta chains. Rows with a matching CDR3 protein are joined into one entry that keeps the most common DNA and genes. The sample contains approximately 240,000 distinct CDR3 sequences, about a tenth of them found a single time. The top ten clonotypes cover around 6.2% of the sample. In this sample, this clonotype turned up many times. No antigen is known for it. Base qualities are missing; no much larger clone stands one base away. The sample consisted of PBMCs from the stem cell graft donor, taken from the stem cell graft. The sequence was obtained from a human donor who donated a stem cell graft to a child with acute lymphoblastic leukemia.

The sequence in DNA is TGTGCCAGCAGTTTATCGAGAGGGGGGGGCACTGAAGCTTTCTTT. Its coded protein is CASSLSRGGGTEAFF. The chain is assembled from TRBV27 and TRBJ1-1; a tentative D call is TRBD1 (6 bases match). CDR1 and CDR2 are read off the germline V gene (reference sequence) as MNHEY and SMNVEV. The CDR3, from cysteine to phenylalanine, totals 15 residues. Just the 45-base CDR3 DNA is kept, in frame starting at base 1. V sheds 0 bases and J sheds 4 bases, leaving 12 bases between their ends.